What follows describes a single T cell receptor (beta chain). These data belong to a study of T cells in localized non-small cell lung cancer. The length of the CDR3 is 17 residues. Deletions cut 3 bases from V and 15 bases from J, with 33 bases between. CDR1 and CDR2 (germline): GTSNPN, SVGIG (reference sequence). Method: immunoSEQ multiplex PCR; TCRdb's copy keeps in-frame clones and lacks some. The table shows roughly 33,000 clones, with almost 90% occurring only once. This sequence originates from a man aged 35 to 70 with stage I lung adenocarcinoma. The rearrangement joins TRBV30 to TRBJ1-3; D remains ambiguous. Sequenced here: peripheral blood, sampled before any cancer treatment. CDR3 amino acids: CAWRGKPNTQRPVAKYF. In nucleotides, the CDR3 is TGTGCCTGGAGAGGGAAACCCAACACCCAACGTCCCGTCGCGAAATATTTT.